The present T cell receptor beta chain was sequenced within a study of T cells in localized non-small cell lung cancer. Study-level results: With higher T cell density in blood came longer overall survival. Median around 56 top-100 tumor clones were shared with paired adjacent lung.

Assay used: immunoSEQ multiplex PCR; TCRdb lists only in-frame clones, some missing. The sample holds 70,000 to 90,000 clones, around 80% seen once. The CDR3 extends over 15 amino acids. The germline CDR1 and CDR2 sequences are SNHLY and FYNNEI. The V and J ends lost 1 base and 3 bases, in that order; junction bases with no gene match: 4. Worth noting for this clone: No antigen is known for it.

The sequence was obtained from a female donor older than 55 with stage I lung adenocarcinoma. The sequences come from peripheral blood, collected before any cancer treatment. The gene calls are TRBV2 and TRBJ2-5, with 8 nucleotides matching TRBD1. CDR3 DNA: TGTGCCAGCAGTGAAGGCGGACAGGGTAAAGAGACCCAGTACTTC. This sequence encodes CASSEGGQGKETQYF.